This T cell receptor (beta chain) was captured in a study of T cell clusters in autoimmune cytopenias. Study as a whole: Per sample, median TRB depth was approximately 52,000 reads, yielding a median about 2,000 distinct clonotypes.

Whole-study results and caveats: Primary autoimmune cytopenia patients appeared to lack physiological T cell clusters present in healthy donors.

TRB rearrangements were amplified by touch-down multiplex PCR with mixed TRB-A/B primers. TCRdb derives one entry per CDR3 protein from the multiplex PCR reads, leaving out DNA. The sample shows some 6,900 distinct CDR3 sequences, and roughly 9.9% sits with its ten largest clones. Turning to this clonotype: Its antigen is still unknown.

The V gene's germline CDR1 is SEHNR and CDR2 FQNEAQ (reference sequence). This CDR3 has 14 amino acids. TRB was amplified from about 270 ng of peripheral blood genomic DNA per sample. These data were likewise used in another study, on T cell repertoires in aging, cancer and after chemotherapy. In that study: Untreated cancer patients had significantly lower blood TCR diversity than age-matched healthy donors. Immunological memory after chemotherapy cannot be judged from the repertoire data.

The source of this sequence is a human donor in good health. The V call is TRBV7-9, the J call TRBJ2-5; the D gene TCRdb calls, TRBD1, cannot be checked with no DNA. Sequencing used peripheral blood. The CDR3 loop reads CASTEAGTEETQYF.